The clone carrying this T cell receptor beta chain was recorded many times. This CDR3 spans 14 amino acids. CDR1 SGHRS and CDR2 YFSETQ come from the germline V gene. Trimming took off 1 base at V and 4 bases at J, with 8 bases between the two ends. CD4+CD45RO+CD25- cells were isolated as memory CD4+ T cells. TCRdb called the 5' RACE reads again in MiXCR, with one record for every CDR3 protein. The table records under 65,000 distinct CDR3 sequences, 25% to 35% of them present only once. This chain joins TRBV5-1 and TRBJ2-2; no clear D gene. The sequenced sample was tumor-infiltrating memory CD4+ T cells sorted from the breast tumor. The subset is: memory CD4+ T cells, CD4+CD45RO+CD25-. The clonotype originates from a female donor with breast cancer. The CDR3 here is CASSLKVATGELFF. The CDR3 region has the DNA TGCGCCAGCAGCTTGAAGGTGGCCACCGGGGAGCTGTTTTTT.